The T cell receptor (beta chain) described here comes from a study of regulatory T cells in long-lasting Graves disease. The overall study: Persistent cases took antithyroid drugs over 5 years and stayed TSH receptor antibody positive.

This clonotype was recorded many times. Its cognate antigen is unknown. Time point defined: persistent/refractory GD, antithyroid drugs over 5 years with positive TRAb. Isolated PBMC RNA provided the starting material for the TCR library. Patients all came to the study from an endocrinology department in Xi'an, China. From germline, CDR1 is ENHRY and CDR2 SYGVKD. With 8 bases clipped from V and 3 bases from J, the junction kept 3 bases outside the gene matches. CDR3 length: 12 amino acids. Study-wide points: In persistent patients, shared public clonotypes (under 3,000) outnumbered those in new patients (around 1,000).

Investigators prepared the TCR beta libraries by applying iRepertoire HTBI primers and Arm-PCR of CDR3 regions. TCRdb passed the multiplex PCR reads through MiXCR, listing each CDR3 protein once. The sample lists 350,000 to 500,000 distinct CDR3 sequences, 21% occurring once. Here the sequenced sample was peripheral blood mononuclear cells (PBMCs), taken when the disease was refractory, from a patient treated with antithyroid drugs. This chain connects TRBV10-3 to TRBJ2-5; 7 nucleotides align to TRBD2. This TCR was recovered from a female donor with Graves disease. CDR3 in amino acids: CAIGGGEETQYF. The CDR3, as DNA: TGTGCCATCGGGGGAGGGGAAGAGACCCAGTACTTC.